This T cell receptor (beta chain) was obtained from a study of CD4+ T cells in melanoma. General study points: Neoantigen-specific CD4+ T cells in melanoma reportedly had diverse differentiation states. A reported correlation linked neoantigen-specific CD4+ T cells to CD8+, macrophage and B cell function.

Here immunoSEQ multiplex PCR was the method, and the copy in TCRdb shows in-frame clones only, minus some. Altogether some 110,000 clones are present, around 92% being singletons, with the ten largest covering approximately 3.5%. Only one count was recorded for this clone. Its target is unknown. Germline lookup yields CDR1 SGHTA and CDR2 FQGNSA. This CDR3 is 15 amino acids long. After removal of 5 bases from V and 7 bases from J, the junction contained 8 bases not matched to a gene. The source material was peripheral blood. This chain connects TRBV7-2 to TRBJ1-2, with 12 nucleotides matching TRBD1. This clonotype was sampled from a human donor with melanoma. Here the CDR3 reads CASSPGQGAIFGYTF. DNA for the CDR3: TGTGCCAGCAGCCCGGGACAGGGGGCTATTTTTGGCTACACCTTC.